The entry below gives a single T cell receptor (beta chain) sequence along with its context. Study processing details: Scientists estimated how many nucleated cells there were by amplifying reference gene primers. Generated by immunoSEQ multiplex PCR, the TCRdb table keeps only in-frame clones and is missing some. That table gives V, J and clone size, and the DNA gave D and trimming. The sample has about 50,000 clones; roughly 90% are singletons. The germline CDR1 and CDR2 sequences are LNHDA and SQIVND (reference sequence). The CDR3 runs to 16 residues. The V end lost 3 bases, the J end lost 2 bases, and 14 bases lay between the germline ends. This sample was taken from a study of blood T cell repertoires in COVID-19. For the study at large: Samples came from the United States, Italy and Spain, spanning acute and convalescent COVID-19. Sample material is recorded as cDNA or gDNA derived from T cells, B-cell-depleted T cells, or PBMCs.

This clonotype was sampled from a human donor in a cohort sampled during active COVID-19. This chain links TRBV19 with TRBJ2-1; D perhaps matches TRBD2 (5 bases). Sequenced material: peripheral blood. CDR3 sequence reads: CASSIITGSTYNEQFF. As DNA, the CDR3 is TGTGCCAGTAGTATCATTACGGGGTCCACCTACAATGAGCAGTTCTTC.